Listed below are T cell receptor beta chains from one sample, sequenced in a study of T cells in Graves' hyperthyroidism and ophthalmopathy. Each CDR3 protein is one row after TCRdb ran MiXCR on the multiplex PCR reads. The table lists fewer than 800,000 distinct CDR3 sequences, about a sixth of them singletons. The specimen sequenced was blood. These receptors all stem from a young man with Graves' hyperthyroidism. CDR3s include the opening cysteine and the closing phenylalanine or tryptophan. A D gene is named only where the DNA matches it firmly. Rows give clone size only sometimes, using once, few, many, or a class for an expanded clone.

v_call: TRBV5-1; clone_size: many; j_call: TRBJ2-7; d_call: -; cdr3_nt: TGCGCCAGCAGCTTGACAGAGAGCTACGAGCAGTACTTC; cdr3_aa: CASSLTESYEQYF
v_call: TRBV7-6; clone_size: few; j_call: TRBJ2-3; d_call: -; cdr3_nt: TGTGCCAGCAGCCCCGGCAGGGGGGTCACAGATACGCAGTATTTT; cdr3_aa: CASSPGRGVTDTQYF
v_call: TRBV18; clone_size: few; j_call: TRBJ1-1; d_call: -; cdr3_nt: TGTGCCAGCTCACCCAACTCAGGAGGGGGCACTGAAGCTTTCTTT; cdr3_aa: CASSPNSGGGTEAFF
v_call: TRBV4-1; clone_size: few; j_call: TRBJ2-2; d_call: -; cdr3_nt: TGCGCCAGCAGCCAAGTCTACACCGGGGAGCTGTTTTTT; cdr3_aa: CASSQVYTGELFF
v_call: TRBV13; clone_size: -; j_call: TRBJ2-2; d_call: TRBD2; cdr3_nt: TGTGCCAGCAGCTTAGCCAGCGGGAGAGACACCGGGGAGCTGTTTTTT; cdr3_aa: CASSLASGRDTGELFF
v_call: TRBV9; clone_size: few; j_call: TRBJ1-2; d_call: -; cdr3_nt: TGTGCCAGCAGCGTAAATGGTGGCTACACCTTC; cdr3_aa: CASSVNGGYTF
v_call: TRBV28; clone_size: -; j_call: TRBJ2-5; d_call: -; cdr3_nt: TGTGCCAGCAGTTTTGGGGGGCCGGTCCAGAAGACCCAGTACTTC; cdr3_aa: CASSFGGPVQKTQYF
v_call: TRBV20-1; clone_size: -; j_call: TRBJ1-5; d_call: -; cdr3_nt: TGCAGTGCTAGTGGGCAGGGGCACCAGCCCCAGCATTTT; cdr3_aa: CSASGQGHQPQHF
v_call: TRBV28; clone_size: -; j_call: TRBJ1-5; d_call: -; cdr3_nt: TGTGCCAGCAGTGAACTCTATCAGCCCCAGCATTTT; cdr3_aa: CASSELYQPQHF
v_call: TRBV7-2; clone_size: -; j_call: TRBJ2-7; d_call: TRBD2; cdr3_nt: TGTGCCAGCAGCTTATCTAGCGGGAGGGGGTACGAGCAGTACTTC; cdr3_aa: CASSLSSGRGYEQYF
v_call: TRBV12-3/TRBV12-4; clone_size: many; j_call: TRBJ2-1; d_call: TRBD1; cdr3_nt: TGTGCCAGCAGCACCACCGGGACAGGGGCCTCCTACAATGAGCAGTTCTTC; cdr3_aa: CASSTTGTGASYNEQFF
v_call: TRBV15; clone_size: few; j_call: TRBJ2-5; d_call: TRBD2; cdr3_nt: TGTGCCACCAGCAGAGAAAGGACTAGCCAAGAGACCCAGTACTTC; cdr3_aa: CATSRERTSQETQYF
v_call: TRBV5-1; clone_size: -; j_call: TRBJ2-1; d_call: TRBD1; cdr3_nt: TGCGCCAGCAGCTGGGGACAGGGGGCTGAGCAGTTCTTC; cdr3_aa: CASSWGQGAEQFF
v_call: TRBV28; clone_size: -; j_call: TRBJ1-5; d_call: -; cdr3_nt: TGTGCCACCTTCGGGGGCAATCAGCCCCAGCATTTT; cdr3_aa: CATFGGNQPQHF
v_call: TRBV27; clone_size: many; j_call: TRBJ2-3; d_call: -; cdr3_nt: TGTGCCAGCAGTTTAAGAGGGAGAACCACAGATACGCAGTATTTT; cdr3_aa: CASSLRGRTTDTQYF
v_call: TRBV10-2; clone_size: few; j_call: TRBJ2-1; d_call: TRBD2; cdr3_nt: TGCGCCAGCAGTGAGGTAGGGGTAGCGGGGAGGAGTAGCTCCTACAATGAGCAGTTCTTC; cdr3_aa: CASSEVGVAGRSSSYNEQFF
v_call: TRBV28; clone_size: many; j_call: TRBJ2-5; d_call: TRBD2; cdr3_nt: TGTGCCAGCAGTTTCGGACTAGCGGGAGTGCGGGAGACCCAGTACTTC; cdr3_aa: CASSFGLAGVRETQYF
v_call: TRBV9; clone_size: -; j_call: TRBJ2-7; d_call: -; cdr3_nt: TGTGCCAGCAGCCTCCCCGCCGACGTCCTAACCTACGAGCAGTACTTC; cdr3_aa: CASSLPADVLTYEQYF
v_call: TRBV12-3/TRBV12-4; clone_size: many; j_call: TRBJ1-5; d_call: -; cdr3_nt: TGTGCCAGCAGTTTAGCGCTCGGAAGGGGGTTTAATCAGCCCCAGCATTTT; cdr3_aa: CASSLALGRGFNQPQHF
v_call: TRBV20-1; clone_size: few; j_call: TRBJ1-1; d_call: -; cdr3_nt: TGCAGTGCTAGCCAACACGGGACAACGAACACTGAAGCTTTCTTT; cdr3_aa: CSASQHGTTNTEAFF
v_call: TRBV20-1; clone_size: -; j_call: TRBJ1-1; d_call: TRBD1; cdr3_nt: TGCAGTGCTGTGGACAGGGGCAGAGCTTTCTTT; cdr3_aa: CSAVDRGRAFF
v_call: TRBV7-9; clone_size: -; j_call: TRBJ2-1; d_call: TRBD2; cdr3_nt: TGTGCCAGCAGCTTAGGGGGACTAGCGGGAGGCGATGAGCAGTTCTTC; cdr3_aa: CASSLGGLAGGDEQFF
v_call: TRBV2; clone_size: -; j_call: TRBJ2-2; d_call: -; cdr3_nt: TGTGCCAGCAGTAGACTACCCACCGGGGAGCTGTTTTTT; cdr3_aa: CASSRLPTGELFF
v_call: TRBV3-1; clone_size: -; j_call: TRBJ2-1; d_call: TRBD2; cdr3_nt: TGTGCCAGCAGCCCAAGCTTAGCGGGGGCTACCTACAATGAGCAGTTCTTC; cdr3_aa: CASSPSLAGATYNEQFF
v_call: TRBV20-1; clone_size: many; j_call: TRBJ2-7; d_call: -; cdr3_nt: TGCAGTGCTAGCTCTAGGAGCGACGAGCAGTACTTC; cdr3_aa: CSASSRSDEQYF
v_call: TRBV20-1; clone_size: -; j_call: TRBJ2-6; d_call: -; cdr3_nt: TGCAGTGCCGAGGGTCCCGGAGCCCTCTCTGGGGCCAACGTCCTGACTTTC; cdr3_aa: CSAEGPGALSGANVLTF
v_call: TRBV3-1; clone_size: -; j_call: TRBJ1-1; d_call: -; cdr3_nt: TGTGCCAGCAGCCAAGATCCACCGGTAATGAACACTGAAGCTTTCTTT; cdr3_aa: CASSQDPPVMNTEAFF
v_call: TRBV5-1; clone_size: many; j_call: TRBJ2-3; d_call: -; cdr3_nt: TGCGCCAGCAGCTTGGCTCCTAGCGGCACAGATACGCAGTATTTT; cdr3_aa: CASSLAPSGTDTQYF
v_call: TRBV2; clone_size: many; j_call: TRBJ2-5; d_call: TRBD2; cdr3_nt: TGTGCCAGCATTCAAAGGGGGACTAGCGGGAGGCCCCGGGAGACCCAGTACTTC; cdr3_aa: CASIQRGTSGRPRETQYF
v_call: TRBV10-3; clone_size: few; j_call: TRBJ2-3; d_call: TRBD2; cdr3_nt: TGTGCCATCAGTGGACTAGCGGAGACAGATACGCAGTATTTT; cdr3_aa: CAISGLAETDTQYF
v_call: TRBV29-1; clone_size: -; j_call: TRBJ2-1; d_call: -; cdr3_nt: TGCAGCCCTGCATTAGCGGACTACAATGAGCAGTTCTTC; cdr3_aa: CSPALADYNEQFF
v_call: TRBV19; clone_size: -; j_call: TRBJ1-2; d_call: TRBD1; cdr3_nt: TGTGCCAGTCCCCAGACAGGGGGCGGGTATGGCTACACCTTC; cdr3_aa: CASPQTGGGYGYTF
v_call: TRBV11-1; clone_size: many; j_call: TRBJ1-1; d_call: -; cdr3_nt: TGTGCCAGCAGCCCGACCCAACACAGTGGGATCGGCACTGAAGCTTTCTTT; cdr3_aa: CASSPTQHSGIGTEAFF
v_call: TRBV11-1; clone_size: many; j_call: TRBJ2-1; d_call: TRBD2; cdr3_nt: TGTGCCAGCAGCTACCTGGGAGCGGGAGTAATCTACAATGAGCAGTTCTTC; cdr3_aa: CASSYLGAGVIYNEQFF
v_call: TRBV24-1; clone_size: -; j_call: TRBJ1-2; d_call: -; cdr3_nt: TGTGCCACCAGTGATTTGGAGACAAGGGGCTACACCTTC; cdr3_aa: CATSDLETRGYTF
v_call: TRBV28; clone_size: -; j_call: TRBJ2-6; d_call: -; cdr3_nt: TGTGCCAGCAGGGTAACGGGGGCCAAGCCTTTCTCTGGGGCCAACGTCCTGACTTTT; cdr3_aa: CASRVTGAKPFSGANVLTF
v_call: TRBV9; clone_size: few; j_call: TRBJ2-3; d_call: -; cdr3_nt: TGTGCCAGCGCAAGCGGCCCCCGCGGAGATACGCAGTATTTT; cdr3_aa: CASASGPRGDTQYF
v_call: TRBV28; clone_size: many; j_call: TRBJ2-7; d_call: -; cdr3_nt: TGTGCCAGCGTGGAGGGCCTAGCCTACGAGCAGTACTTC; cdr3_aa: CASVEGLAYEQYF
v_call: TRBV11-2; clone_size: -; j_call: TRBJ2-5; d_call: -; cdr3_nt: TGTGCCAGCAGCCCGGAGGACCCCAGGGGGACCCAGTACTTC; cdr3_aa: CASSPEDPRGTQYF
v_call: TRBV5-4; clone_size: -; j_call: TRBJ2-5; d_call: TRBD2; cdr3_nt: TGTGCCAGCAGCGTACTAGCGGGAAAGGAGACCCAGTACTTC; cdr3_aa: CASSVLAGKETQYF
v_call: TRBV27; clone_size: many; j_call: TRBJ2-7; d_call: TRBD2; cdr3_nt: TGTGCCAGCAAGGTGACTAGCGCTATCTACGAGCAGTACTTC; cdr3_aa: CASKVTSAIYEQYF
v_call: TRBV12-3/TRBV12-4; clone_size: many; j_call: TRBJ1-2; d_call: -; cdr3_nt: TGTGCCAGCAGTTTCCCCGACAGAAACGGCTACACCTTC; cdr3_aa: CASSFPDRNGYTF
v_call: TRBV20-1; clone_size: -; j_call: TRBJ2-5; d_call: -; cdr3_nt: TGCAGCCCCCTTTTGGTAGCGCGAGAGACCCAGTACTTC; cdr3_aa: CSPLLVARETQYF
v_call: TRBV6-2/TRBV6-3; clone_size: -; j_call: TRBJ2-5; d_call: -; cdr3_nt: TGTGCCATCAGGTCTAGCCGGCCCTCGGACCAAGAGACCCAGTACTTC; cdr3_aa: CAIRSSRPSDQETQYF
v_call: TRBV6-2/TRBV6-3; clone_size: many; j_call: TRBJ2-7; d_call: TRBD2; cdr3_nt: TGTGCCAGCAGTCTTATAGCGGGAGGTGGCCCCTACGAGCAGTACTTC; cdr3_aa: CASSLIAGGGPYEQYF
v_call: TRBV18; clone_size: -; j_call: TRBJ2-2; d_call: -; cdr3_nt: TGTGCCAGCTCTACCTGGGGGGCGCCCACCGGGGAGCTGTTTTTT; cdr3_aa: CASSTWGAPTGELFF
v_call: TRBV24-1; clone_size: -; j_call: TRBJ2-1; d_call: -; cdr3_nt: TGTGCCACCAGTGAAGGTTGGAATGAGCAGTTCTTC; cdr3_aa: CATSEGWNEQFF
v_call: TRBV11-2; clone_size: -; j_call: TRBJ2-1; d_call: TRBD2; cdr3_nt: TGTGCCAGCAGCCGACCCCCGGGACTAGCGGGTAATGAGCAGTTCTTC; cdr3_aa: CASSRPPGLAGNEQFF
v_call: TRBV5-1; clone_size: many; j_call: TRBJ2-6; d_call: TRBD1; cdr3_nt: TGCGCCAGCAGCGTCGGGACAGGCTCTGGGGCCAACGTCCTGACTTTC; cdr3_aa: CASSVGTGSGANVLTF
v_call: TRBV29-1; clone_size: -; j_call: TRBJ2-1; d_call: -; cdr3_nt: TGCAGCGTCTACCCAGGGACGGGGAGCTCCTACAATGAGCAGTTCTTC; cdr3_aa: CSVYPGTGSSYNEQFF
v_call: TRBV7-9; clone_size: -; j_call: TRBJ2-1; d_call: -; cdr3_nt: TGTGCCAGCATCATGGGAGTGGTCAATGAGCAGTTCTTC; cdr3_aa: CASIMGVVNEQFF
v_call: TRBV5-1; clone_size: -; j_call: TRBJ2-5; d_call: TRBD2; cdr3_nt: TGCGCCAGCAGCTTGGGAGTCCTAGCGGGAGAGGTGGAGACCCAGTACTTC; cdr3_aa: CASSLGVLAGEVETQYF
v_call: TRBV20-1; clone_size: many; j_call: TRBJ2-5; d_call: TRBD1; cdr3_nt: TGCAGTGCTAAGGACATGGTGACAGGGGCCCAGTACTTC; cdr3_aa: CSAKDMVTGAQYF
v_call: TRBV5-5; clone_size: few; j_call: TRBJ2-1; d_call: TRBD1; cdr3_nt: TGTGCCAGCAGCGAAGGACAGGTTTACAATGAGCAGTTCTTC; cdr3_aa: CASSEGQVYNEQFF
v_call: TRBV5-5; clone_size: few; j_call: TRBJ1-6; d_call: -; cdr3_nt: TGTGCCAGCAGCTTAGGGCGTTCACCCCTCCACTTT; cdr3_aa: CASSLGRSPLHF